This T cell receptor (beta chain) derives from a study of cytomegalovirus exposure and HLA in healthy donors. The repertoire was sequenced with immunoSEQ multiplex PCR; TCRdb's copy has only in-frame clones and lacks some. There are 300,000 to 450,000 clones in the sample; 70% to 90% occur only once, and under 0.95% lies in the top ten. The CDR3 sequence is 15 residues long. With 3 bases clipped from V and 9 bases from J, the junction kept 7 bases outside the gene matches. Germline CDR1 MNHEY, CDR2 SMNVEV (reference sequence). The chain carries TRBV27 and TRBJ2-1; 11 bases are a match to TRBD1. The sequencing input was PBMCs. This clonotype was sampled from a young woman in good health and CMV-seronegative. The CDR3 sequence is CASSFGTGGRREQFF. The CDR3 nucleotides read TGTGCCAGCAGTTTCGGGACAGGGGGGCGTCGTGAGCAGTTCTTC.